The 30 T cell receptor beta chains below all came from one sample that was sequenced in a study of blood T cell repertoires in COVID-19. The data were produced by immunoSEQ multiplex PCR, yet TCRdb's version contains in-frame clones alone and is incomplete. The profile shows some 240,000 clones, 70% to 90% of them singletons. The sample taken for sequencing was peripheral blood. The origin of the receptors is a human donor in a cohort sampled during active COVID-19.

The chain couples TRBV2 to TRBJ1-5; D gene uncertain. The CDR3 has 16 residues. V lost 3 bases and J 1 base, leaving 13 bases between the germline ends. Germline V lookup: CDR1 SNHLY, CDR2 FYNNEI. The CDR3 DNA reads as TGTGCCAGCAGTGACAGAGACGACGGGAGCAATCAGCCCCAGCATTTT. Translation gives CASSDRDDGSNQPQHF.

The V gene is TRBV7-2, the J gene TRBJ1-6, with D maybe TRBD1 (6 bases). The CDR3 loop spans 14 amino acids. V gave up 4 bases and J gave up 9 bases, with 13 bases separating them. Looked up from germline, CDR1 is SGHTA and CDR2 is FQGNSA. The DNA of the CDR3 is TGTGCCAGCAGCTCTTCAGGGGAGGGTTCACCCCTCCACTTT. Amino acids: CASSSSGEGSPLHF.

V gene TRBV3-1 (or the pseudogene TRBV3-2) combines with J gene TRBJ2-2; 8 bases map to TRBD2. This CDR3 has 15 residues. Germline trimming cut 10 bases from V and 4 bases from J; bases unmatched to any gene: 11. Germline V gene data show CDR1 as LGHDT and CDR2 as YNNKEL (reference sequence). The CDR3 reads CATRRASGGTGELFF. In DNA, the CDR3 is TGTGCCACTCGAAGGGCCAGCGGGGGCACCGGGGAGCTGTTTTTT.

This clone has more than one count but fewer than ten. The chain couples TRBV5-8 to TRBJ1-5; 7 bases line up with TRBD1. V was clipped by 4 bases and J by 9 bases; unmatched bases: 7. Per the germline V gene, CDR1 is SGHTS and CDR2 is YDEGEE. CDR3 length: 13 amino acids. CDR3 DNA: TGTGCCAGCAGCCTAGGACAGGCCCGGCCCCAGCATTTT. Its translation: CASSLGQARPQHF.

This clone was seen only a few times. The genes are TRBV27 and TRBJ1-4; maybe TRBD1 (5 bases). Trimming took 5 bases from V and 3 from J, leaving 13 bases between them. This CDR3 region has 15 residues. Germline V CDR1 and CDR2: MNHEY, SMNVEV (reference sequence). This chain's CDR3 is CASSRGRAPNEKLFF. The CDR3 DNA is TGTGCCAGCAGTAGAGGCAGGGCCCCTAATGAAAAACTGTTTTTT.

V and J are TRBV5-8 and TRBJ2-5; D remains ambiguous. Per the germline V gene, CDR1 is SGHTS and CDR2 is YDEGEE. V gave up 6 bases and J gave up 2 bases, with 8 bases separating them. The length of the CDR3 is 12 residues. CDR3 bases: TGTGCCAGCACCGGGTTTCAAGAGACCCAGTACTTC. This sequence encodes CASTGFQETQYF.

The chain joins TRBV19 to TRBJ1-1; D is possibly TRBD1 (6 bases). The CDR3 has 13 amino acids. Germline V gene data show CDR1 as LNHDA and CDR2 as SQIVND (reference sequence). With 10 bases removed from V and 3 bases from J, the gap between germline ends came to 15 bases. As DNA, the CDR3 is TGTGCCACCCGACGGGACACACACACTGAAGCTTTCTTT. Encoded protein: CATRRDTHTEAFF.

The chain employs TRBV6-2 or TRBV6-3 and TRBJ1-6; 10 bases map to TRBD1. Germline lookup yields CDR1 MNHEY and CDR2 SVGEGT. The length of the CDR3 is 15 residues. V was pared by 2 bases and J by 10 bases, with 5 bases of the junction left unmatched. The CDR3 nucleotides read TGTGCCAGCAGTTACGACGACAGGGGGCGATCACCCCTCCACTTT. Translated: CASSYDDRGRSPLHF.

The V and J genes are TRBV7-3 and TRBJ2-7, with 11 bases matching TRBD2. The CDR3 totals 18 residues. Germline V gene lookup returns CDR1 SGHTA and CDR2 FQGTGA. V was pared by 7 bases and J by 3 bases, with 17 bases of the junction left unmatched. This CDR3 reads CASTEYLASGGPLYEQYF. CDR3 nucleotide sequence: TGTGCCAGCACCGAATACCTAGCTAGCGGGGGGCCCCTCTACGAGCAGTACTTC.

The chain recombines TRBV15 with TRBJ2-5, with 8 bases identical to TRBD1. CDR1 and CDR2 from the germline V gene are LNHNV and YYDKDF (reference sequence). J was trimmed by 7 bases and V by 8 bases; bases with no gene match: 12. This CDR3 spans 14 amino acids. CDR3 in DNA: TGTGCCACCCGGCAACAGGGGGGCGGTGTGACCCAGTACTTC. As protein: CATRQQGGGVTQYF. Using reference TRBV15 and TRBJ2-5 for the parts outside the CDR3, the full variable domain is DAMVIQNPRYQVTQFGKPVTLSCSQTLNHNVMYWYQQKSSQAPKLLFHYYDKDFNNEADTPDNFQSRRPNTSFCFLDIRSPGLGDTAMYLCATRQQGGGVTQYFGPGTRLLVL.

This chain joins TRBV19 and TRBJ1-5; possible D gene TRBD1, 5 bases. In germline, CDR1 is LNHDA, CDR2 SQIVND (reference sequence). Trimming took off 10 bases at V and 3 bases at J, with 10 bases between the two ends. The CDR3 is made up of 12 amino acids. CDR3 protein: CATRGINQPQHF. Written as DNA, the CDR3 is TGTGCCACCCGGGGGATCAATCAGCCCCAGCATTTT.

This chain joins TRBV5-1 and TRBJ2-1; no definite D call. Germline CDR1 is SGHRS and CDR2 is YFSETQ. This CDR3 contains 14 residues. V was pared by 0 bases and J by 4 bases, with 8 bases between. The CDR3 nucleotides are TGCGCCAGCAGCTTGGCGGAGAGATACAATGAGCAGTTCTTC. This translates into CASSLAERYNEQFF. Based on the CDR3 plus reference TRBV5-1 and TRBJ2-1, the full variable domain is KAGVTQTPRYLIKTRGQQVTLSCSPISGHRSVSWYQQTPGQGLQFLFEYFSETQRNKGNFPGRFSGRQFSNSRSEMNVSTLELGDSALYLCASSLAERYNEQFFGPGTRLTVL.

The rearrangement uses TRBV5-1 and TRBJ2-3, with 9 bases identical to TRBD2. Unmatched junction bases numbered 8, after V lost 6 bases and J lost 6 bases. Per germline, CDR1 SGHRS and CDR2 YFSETQ. The CDR3 spans 14 residues. As DNA, the CDR3 is TGCGCCAGCATAGGGGCGGGAGGGCCGGATACGCAGTATTTT. Translated: CASIGAGGPDTQYF.

This chain links TRBV5-1 with TRBJ2-5; 7 positions agree with TRBD1. The CDR3 totals 16 residues. Germline CDR1 SGHRS, CDR2 YFSETQ. The V gene end was trimmed by 0 bases and the J gene end by 5 bases; junction bases not matched to a gene: 10. The CDR3 is CASSLVGDSTGETQYF. The CDR3 DNA sequence: TGCGCCAGCAGCTTGGTCGGGGACAGTACCGGGGAGACCCAGTACTTC.

Worth noting for this clone: One end of the junction is discordant with germline, which a read error may explain. The V call is TRBV7-7, the J call TRBJ1-4; possibly TRBD1 for D (5 bases). CDR1 is SSHAT and CDR2 is FNYEAQ in the germline V gene (reference sequence). This CDR3 contains 15 residues. The CDR3 protein is CASSLGSLRDEKLFF. The CDR3 DNA reads as TGTGCTAGCAGCTTGGGGTCCCTCAGGGATGAAAAACTGTTTTTT.

This chain links TRBV7-9 with TRBJ2-1; possible D gene TRBD1, 5 bases. Germline V CDR1 and CDR2: SEHNR, FQNEAQ (reference sequence). Trimming took off 5 bases at V and 5 bases at J, with 22 bases between the two ends. The CDR3 runs to 17 residues. The CDR3 sequence is CASSQDLDTRSDNEQFF. The CDR3 nucleotides read TGTGCCAGCAGCCAAGACTTGGACACCCGTTCCGACAATGAGCAGTTCTTC.

The chain is built from TRBV19 and TRBJ2-5; D uncertain. Germline V gene sequence: CDR1 LNHDA, CDR2 SQIVND (reference sequence). Trimming shortened V by 5 bases and J by 7 bases, and 17 bases separated the two germline ends. The CDR3 is 14 residues long. The CDR3 loop is CASSPHPSFGTQYF. CDR3 sequence (DNA): TGTGCCAGTAGTCCACACCCATCCTTTGGGACCCAGTACTTC.

This clone was detected only a few times. The CDR3 region has the DNA TGTGCCAGCACCCGGGGTGGACGGGAGCAGTACTTC. Translation: CASTRGGREQYF. The genes are TRBV21-1 and TRBJ2-7; the table assigns TRBD2, which was not confirmed against the DNA. TRBV21-1 is deemed a pseudogene. The CDR3 spans 12 residues.

This clone came up many times. The rearrangement uses TRBV4-1 and TRBJ1-4; 8 nucleotides line up with TRBD1. The CDR3 covers 14 residues. The V and J ends lost 5 bases and 5 bases, in that order; junction bases with no gene match: 4. CDR1 is MGHRA and CDR2 is YSYEKL in the germline V gene. The CDR3 region is CASSRRTGNEKLFF. CDR3 bases: TGCGCCAGCAGCAGGAGGACAGGGAATGAAAAACTGTTTTTT.

The count of this clone is one. V usage is TRBV5-8 and J usage is TRBJ2-5, with D possibly TRBD2 on 7 matching bases. The CDR3 runs to 14 residues. Trimming cost V 0 bases and J 5 bases, with 11 bases left between them. Germline CDR1 and CDR2: SGHTS and YDEGEE. CDR3 amino acids: CASSLEGGRETQYF. For the CDR3, the DNA is TGTGCCAGCAGCTTGGAGGGGGGGCGTGAGACCCAGTACTTC. The full variable domain, completed using reference TRBV5-8 and TRBJ2-5, is EAGVTQSPTHLIKTRGQQATLRCSPISGHTSVYWYQQALGLGLQFLLWYDEGEERNRGNFPPRFSGRQFPNYSSELNVNALELEDSALYLCASSLEGGRETQYFGPGTRLLVL.

The V call is TRBV28, the J call TRBJ1-3, with D hard to call. The CDR3 loop spans 16 amino acids. CDR1 is MDHEN and CDR2 is SYDVKM in the germline V gene. V gave up 9 bases and J gave up 0 bases, with 18 bases separating them. Here the CDR3 DNA reads TGTGCCAGTACGCCCGCCGGGTCTATCTCTGGAAACACCATATATTTT. Protein: CASTPAGSISGNTIYF.

The rearrangement links TRBV12-5 to TRBJ2-2; 7 bases fit TRBD2. The V gene's germline CDR1 is LGHNT and CDR2 FRNRAP. Losses at the gene ends were 6 bases for V and 3 bases for J; bases not matched to a gene: 4. CDR3 length: 14 residues. In nucleotides, the CDR3 is TGTGCTAGTGGGGTTAGCGGGTACACCGGGGAGCTGTTTTTT. As protein: CASGVSGYTGELFF.

J is TRBJ2-5 and V is TRBV18, with 10 bases that match TRBD2. The J segment lost 4 bases and the V segment lost 3 bases, leaving 11 bases of the junction unmatched. Germline CDR1 KGHSH, CDR2 LQKENI. The length of the CDR3 is 17 residues. CDR3 residues: CASSPLAAGGQLETQYF. CDR3 in DNA: TGTGCCAGCTCACCGCTCGCAGCGGGGGGGCAGTTAGAGACCCAGTACTTC.

The chain couples TRBV19 to TRBJ1-2; 7 nucleotides match TRBD1. This CDR3 spans 15 amino acids. J gave up 0 bases and V 5 bases, and 6 bases lay outside the gene matches. Germline lookup yields CDR1 LNHDA and CDR2 SQIVND (reference sequence). For the CDR3, the DNA is TGTGCCAGTAGTCGGACAGGCGTAGCTAACTATGGCTACACCTTC. Translated, it gives CASSRTGVANYGYTF.

The chain recombines TRBV5-5 with TRBJ1-3, with 7 positions matching TRBD1. Germline V gene data show CDR1 as SGHKS and CDR2 as YYEKEE (reference sequence). Unmatched junction bases numbered 9, after V lost 5 bases and J lost 4 bases. The CDR3 runs to 15 residues. The DNA for the CDR3 is TGTGCCAGCAGGTTCACCGGGACAGTGGGAAACACCATATATTTT. It codes for CASRFTGTVGNTIYF.

The rearrangement links TRBV7-2 to TRBJ2-7; TRBD1 might be the D (6 bases). This CDR3 contains 14 residues. Trimming left V 4 bases short and J 1 base short, with 11 bases between. CDR1 SGHTA and CDR2 FQGNSA come from the germline V gene. The CDR3 sequence is CASSSPDSSYEQYF. CDR3 DNA: TGTGCCAGCAGCTCCCCGGACAGTTCCTACGAGCAGTACTTC. Together with reference TRBV7-2 and TRBJ2-7, the CDR3 gives the full variable domain: GAGVSQSPSNKVTEKGKDVELRCDPISGHTALYWYRQSLGQGLEFLIYFQGNSAPDKSGLPSDRFSAERTGGSVSTLTIQRTQQEDSAVYLCASSSPDSSYEQYFGPGTRLTVT.

The V and J genes are TRBV7-2 and TRBJ1-1; D is unclear. V shed 5 bases and J shed 7 bases, with 8 bases lying between them. CDR1 and CDR2 (germline): SGHTA, FQGNSA. The CDR3 is 11 residues long. CDR3 DNA sequence: TGTGCCAGCAGCCCCACATTTGAAGCTTTCTTT. Translation gives CASSPTFEAFF. The full variable domain, completed using reference TRBV7-2 and TRBJ1-1, is GAGVSQSPSNKVTEKGKDVELRCDPISGHTALYWYRQSLGQGLEFLIYFQGNSAPDKSGLPSDRFSAERTGGSVSTLTIQRTQQEDSAVYLCASSPTFEAFFGQGTRLTVV.

The chain joins TRBV5-1 to TRBJ1-4, with TRBD1 as a possible D gene (5 bases). Trimming removed 0 bases from V and 6 bases from J, with 12 bases in between. The CDR3 loop spans 15 amino acids. Germline V CDR1 and CDR2: SGHRS, YFSETQ. This CDR3 is CASSLDGGDYEKLFF. The CDR3 nucleotides read TGCGCCAGCAGCTTGGATGGGGGGGACTATGAAAAACTGTTTTTT.

The chain is built from TRBV28 and TRBJ2-3; TRBD2 aligns across 8 bases. Germline V lookup: CDR1 MDHEN, CDR2 SYDVKM. The CDR3 covers 16 residues. Trimming cost V 1 base and J 9 bases; bases outside gene matches: 12. This CDR3 reads CASSLSLAGLEKTQYF. The CDR3 DNA is TGTGCCAGCAGTTTATCGCTAGCGGGCCTGGAGAAAACGCAGTATTTT.

This chain connects TRBV7-6 to TRBJ2-7; TRBD2 matches at 8 bases. Germline trimming cut 4 bases from V and 7 bases from J; bases unmatched to any gene: 15. This CDR3 spans 16 amino acids. CDR1 and CDR2 from the germline V gene are SGHVS and FNYEAQ. Here the CDR3 reads CASSSTGGGRSGEQYF. In DNA, the CDR3 is TGTGCCAGCAGCTCCACGGGGGGCGGGAGGTCGGGTGAGCAGTACTTC.